This T cell receptor (beta chain) was documented in a study of identical twins (dated by TCRdb to between 2015 and 2016). In the study overall: To test whether fetal clonotypes persist, the study used deep sequencing on TCR alpha and beta repertoires from monozygotic twins, unrelated adults of various ages, and cord blood. To rule out contamination, replicate twin experiments were performed at different times with different library preparation protocols.

Of note for this clonotype: What this receptor recognizes is not known. No base qualities exist here, and no much larger clone lies one base off it.

Findings and caveats that apply to the study as a whole: Because the same donors could not be followed over many years, the conclusions depended on cross-sectional statistical analysis. Excess twin sharing in beta out-of-frame sequences was weaker because fewer shared sequences lowered the signal-to-noise ratio. Abundant cord blood beta clonotypes had fewer insertions, young adult naive repertoires showed a similar but weaker trend, and memory repertoires showed no such trend. In monozygotic twins, out-of-frame TCR alpha sharing was systematically underestimated by recombination models, although the models agreed with sharing between unrelated individuals. Invariant T cells such as MAIT and iNKT could partly confound zero-insertion analyses, though diverse VJ usage argued against this for most clonotypes. Compared with coincidental sharing between unrelated individuals, out-of-frame TCR alpha sequences shared between twins had an excess of sequences with low generation probability.

The CDR3 runs 18 amino acids, cysteine and phenylalanine included. Solely the CDR3 DNA is kept, with 54 bases framed from the first base. V loses 5 bases, J loses 0 bases, and the germline ends lie 20 bases apart. The germline V gene gives CDR1 as MGHRA and CDR2 as YSYEKL. Library prep was done by 5' RACE. The instrument was an Illumina HiSeq 2000. Template switching added a universal primer binding site, and the final cDNA carried a unique molecular identifier that allowed TCR cDNA molecules to be counted accurately. Specific primers in the conserved constant-segment region were used to synthesize first-strand cDNA for TCR alpha and beta chains. To control for contamination, every cDNA library carried two barcodes: a SMART-Mk sample barcode plus Illumina barcodes. TruSeq adapter sequences along with Illumina sample barcodes were introduced in two successive PCR steps. TCR alpha and beta cDNA libraries were sequenced on the Illumina HiSeq platform with custom primers. The original pipeline was this. MiGEC processed the raw reads to extract unique molecular identifiers, while MiXCR was used to determine the CDR3 positions. For each individual, recombination models were inferred using an EM algorithm with the repgenHMM and IGoR tools. Shared clonotype analysis was performed with the tcR package in R, normalizing sharing by the product of cloneset sizes. To study raw recombination free of thymic and clonal selection effects, out-of-frame nonproductive sequences were analyzed. TCRdb reprocessed the public reads (quality trimming at Q25 with fastp, clone calling with MiXCR) and kept in-frame beta chains. Entries are consolidated by CDR3 protein sequence, retaining the most common genes and DNA. The V and J calls and clone size are TCRdb's, not the authors'. The sample table holds around 1.7 million distinct CDR3 sequences, of which roughly a third were seen once. The biggest ten clones account for about 0.25% of the sample.

All donors were healthy Caucasians. The sequence was collected from a newborn girl in good health. Recombination connected TRBV4-1 to TRBJ2-1, and possibly TRBD2, on 7 matching bases. The sequenced sample was cord blood. The encoded CDR3 is CASSSTGGGHSSYNEQFF. The base sequence is TGCGCCAGCAGCTCGACTGGCGGGGGCCATAGCTCCTACAATGAGCAGTTCTTC.